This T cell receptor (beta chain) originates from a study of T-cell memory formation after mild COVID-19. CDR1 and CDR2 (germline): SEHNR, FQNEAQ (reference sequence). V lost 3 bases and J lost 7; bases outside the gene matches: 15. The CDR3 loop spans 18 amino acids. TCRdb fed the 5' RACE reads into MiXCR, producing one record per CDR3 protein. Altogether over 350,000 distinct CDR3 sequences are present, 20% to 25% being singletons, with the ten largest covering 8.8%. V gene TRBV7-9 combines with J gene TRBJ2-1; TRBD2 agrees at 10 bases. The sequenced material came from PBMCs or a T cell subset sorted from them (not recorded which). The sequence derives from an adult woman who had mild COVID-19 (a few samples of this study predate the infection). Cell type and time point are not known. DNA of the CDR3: TGTGCCAGCAGCTTCCTTTGGGAGGGGACTAGCGCTACGAATGAGCAGTTCTTC. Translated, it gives CASSFLWEGTSATNEQFF.